These T cell receptor beta chains were read from a single sample in a study of beta chain features in type 1 diabetes. Sequenced by immunoSEQ multiplex PCR; TCRdb stores in-frame clones only, minus some. This table has 300,000 to 350,000 clones, roughly a fifth appearing once. The specimen was naive CD4+ T cells from blood. These receptors all come from a woman aged 18-29 years in good health. CDR3s include the opening cysteine and the closing phenylalanine or tryptophan. A D gene is named only where the DNA matches it firmly. Not every row has a clone size; where given, it reads once, few, many or a size class.

abundance: few
v_gene: TRBV25-1
j_gene: TRBJ2-4
d_gene: -
CDR3aa: CASSPSGLLAKNIQYF
CDR3nt: TGTGCCAGCAGCCCATCGGGACTTCTAGCCAAAAACATTCAGTACTTC

abundance: few
v_gene: TRBV11-2
j_gene: TRBJ1-5
d_gene: -
CDR3aa: CASSFFRPNQPQHF
CDR3nt: TGTGCCAGCAGCTTTTTCAGGCCGAATCAGCCCCAGCATTTT

abundance: -
v_gene: TRBV5-6
j_gene: TRBJ2-1
d_gene: TRBD2
CDR3aa: CASSLRAGGAYNEQFF
CDR3nt: TGTGCCAGCAGCTTGAGAGCGGGGGGCGCCTACAATGAGCAGTTCTTC

abundance: -
v_gene: TRBV19
j_gene: TRBJ2-5
d_gene: TRBD2
CDR3aa: CASGGAGGLETQYF
CDR3nt: TGTGCCAGCGGGGGTGCGGGAGGTCTGGAGACCCAGTACTTC

abundance: -
v_gene: TRBV18
j_gene: TRBJ1-2
d_gene: TRBD1
CDR3aa: CASSQDRAHGYTF
CDR3nt: TGTGCCAGCTCACAGGACAGGGCCCATGGCTACACCTTC

abundance: -
v_gene: TRBV27
j_gene: TRBJ1-4
d_gene: -
CDR3aa: CASSFGVGLGSEKLFF
CDR3nt: TGTGCCAGCAGTTTCGGTGTAGGCCTAGGGAGTGAAAAACTGTTTTTT

abundance: -
v_gene: TRBV4-1
j_gene: TRBJ2-2
d_gene: -
CDR3aa: CASSSHPQGPTGELFF
CDR3nt: TGCGCCAGCAGCTCTCACCCGCAGGGTCCCACCGGGGAGCTGTTTTTT

abundance: few
v_gene: TRBV4-1
j_gene: TRBJ1-6
d_gene: TRBD1
CDR3aa: CASSQEGTGDSPLHF
CDR3nt: TGCGCCAGCAGCCAAGAAGGGACAGGGGATTCACCCCTCCACTTT

abundance: few
v_gene: TRBV19
j_gene: TRBJ2-1
d_gene: TRBD1
CDR3aa: CASTGQFYNEQFF
CDR3nt: TGTGCCAGCACGGGACAGTTCTACAATGAGCAGTTCTTC

abundance: -
v_gene: TRBV18
j_gene: TRBJ1-1
d_gene: -
CDR3aa: CASSPPNTGRGLAGTEAFF
CDR3nt: TGTGCCAGCTCACCACCAAACACAGGGAGGGGTCTAGCAGGCACTGAAGCTTTCTTT